This T cell receptor (beta chain) was sequenced for a study of CD8+ T cells in alopecia areata. As for the study in general: Female C3H/HeJ mice aged about 7-11 weeks received skin from spontaneously alopecic C3H/HeJ graft donors aged roughly 6-12 months.

Turning to this clone: Its antigen is not known. Gene names and germline match the mouse. The read ends 4 residues shy of where the CDR3 ends; the end is completed using the germline J gene.

V was trimmed by 4 bases and J by 0 bases, leaving 11 bases between them. The V gene's germline CDR1 is FNHDT and CDR2 SITEND (reference sequence). This CDR3 is built from 14 residues. Following RNA extraction, reverse transcription yielded cDNA that acted as the sequencing template. Only in-frame clones appear in the TCRdb table, and some are missing; sequencing was by immunoSEQ multiplex PCR. The specimen gives around 300,000 clones without singletons; the ten biggest hold roughly 1.2%. Sorting of pooled cutaneous lymph node cells used CD4, CD8alpha, NKG2D, NKG2ACE and other markers. Whole-study results and caveats: Tissue-resident alphabeta T cells belonging to normal skin likewise get sequenced within scalp specimens. Clonality was higher in lesional than normal scalp, especially in alopecia totalis/universalis.

Sequencing input: CD4+ T cells sorted from a lymph node. The origin of this receptor is a C3H/HeJ mouse with alopecia areata. MHC haplotype of the mouse line: H2-k. The gene calls are TRBV19 and TRBJ2-7; tentative D call: TRBD1 (5 bases). The CDR3 loop reads CASSLDSSSYEQYF. The CDR3 bases that were read are TGTGCCAGCAGTCTAGACAGTAGCTCCTAT.